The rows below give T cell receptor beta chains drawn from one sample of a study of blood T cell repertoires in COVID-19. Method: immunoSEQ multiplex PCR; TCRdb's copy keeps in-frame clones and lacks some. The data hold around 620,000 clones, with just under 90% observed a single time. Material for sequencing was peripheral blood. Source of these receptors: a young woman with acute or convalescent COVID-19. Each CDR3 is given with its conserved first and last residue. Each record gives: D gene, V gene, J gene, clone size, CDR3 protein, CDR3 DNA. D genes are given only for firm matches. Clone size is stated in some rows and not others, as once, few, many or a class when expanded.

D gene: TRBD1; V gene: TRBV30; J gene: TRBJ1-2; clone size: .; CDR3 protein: CAWSYRGEGYTF; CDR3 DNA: TGTGCCTGGAGTTACAGGGGGGAGGGCTACACCTTC
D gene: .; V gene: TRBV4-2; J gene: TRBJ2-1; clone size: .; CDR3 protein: CATGDSSSYNEQFF; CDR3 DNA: TGTGCCACCGGGGACTCCAGCTCCTACAATGAGCAGTTCTTC
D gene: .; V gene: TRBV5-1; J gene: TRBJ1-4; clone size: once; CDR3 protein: CASSPRVQPDEKLFF; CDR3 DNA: TGCGCCAGCAGCCCCCGGGTGCAGCCGGATGAAAAACTGTTTTTT
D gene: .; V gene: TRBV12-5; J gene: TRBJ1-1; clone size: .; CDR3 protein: CASGRGARKGSTEAFF; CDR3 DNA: TGTGCTAGTGGGCGCGGGGCCAGAAAGGGGAGCACTGAAGCTTTCTTT
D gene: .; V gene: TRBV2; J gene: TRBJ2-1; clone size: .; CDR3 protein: CASSEAGGLATYNEQFF; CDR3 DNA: TGTGCCAGCAGTGAAGCCGGGGGACTTGCGACCTACAATGAGCAGTTCTTC
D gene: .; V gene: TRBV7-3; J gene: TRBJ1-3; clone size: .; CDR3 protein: CASSATALSGNTIYF; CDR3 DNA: TGTGCCAGCAGCGCGACAGCGCTCTCTGGAAACACCATATATTTT
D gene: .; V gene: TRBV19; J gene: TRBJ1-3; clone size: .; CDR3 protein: CASSMTAVQGNTIYF; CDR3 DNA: TGTGCCAGTAGTATGACGGCCGTACAGGGAAACACCATATATTTT
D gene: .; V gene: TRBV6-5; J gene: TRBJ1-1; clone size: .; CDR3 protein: CASKLGTSNTEAFF; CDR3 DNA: TGTGCCAGTAAACTCGGGACATCGAACACTGAAGCTTTCTTT
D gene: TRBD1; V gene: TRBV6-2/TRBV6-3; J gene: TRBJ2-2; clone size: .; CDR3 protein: CASSYRQGTGELFF; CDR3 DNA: TGTGCCAGCAGTTACCGACAGGGCACCGGGGAGCTGTTTTTT
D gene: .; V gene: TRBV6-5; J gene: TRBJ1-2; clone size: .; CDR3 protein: CASSSLGGGGYTF; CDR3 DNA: TGTGCCAGCAGTTCCCTCGGAGGTGGCGGCTACACCTTC
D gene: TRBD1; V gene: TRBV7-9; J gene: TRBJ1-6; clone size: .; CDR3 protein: CASSPQGAALYNSPLHF; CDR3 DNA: TGTGCCAGCAGCCCACAGGGGGCCGCTCTATATAATTCACCCCTCCACTTT
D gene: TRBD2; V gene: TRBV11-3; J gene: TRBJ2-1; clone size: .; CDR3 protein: CASSPPTSGGVDEQFF; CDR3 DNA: TGTGCCAGCAGCCCCCCGACTAGCGGGGGGGTCGATGAGCAGTTCTTC
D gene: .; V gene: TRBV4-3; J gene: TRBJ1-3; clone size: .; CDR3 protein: CASSQDLAGLENTIYF; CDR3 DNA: TGCGCCAGCAGCCAAGATCTCGCAGGGCTGGAAAACACCATATATTTT
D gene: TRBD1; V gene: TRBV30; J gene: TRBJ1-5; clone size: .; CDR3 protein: CAWSRAGGHQPQHF; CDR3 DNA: TGTGCCTGGAGTCGTGCAGGGGGCCATCAGCCCCAGCATTTT
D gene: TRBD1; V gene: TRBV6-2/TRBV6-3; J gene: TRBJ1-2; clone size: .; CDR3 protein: CASSRDRRNVIYGYTF; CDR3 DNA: TGTGCCAGCAGTCGGGACAGGCGAAATGTGATATATGGCTACACCTTC
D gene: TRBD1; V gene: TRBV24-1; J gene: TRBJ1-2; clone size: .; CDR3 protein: CATSGLGTAGYTF; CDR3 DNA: TGTGCCACCAGTGGATTAGGGACAGCAGGCTACACCTTC
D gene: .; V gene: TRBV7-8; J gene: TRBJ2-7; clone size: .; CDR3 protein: CASSLGGGLSAFYEQYF; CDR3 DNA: TGTGCCAGCAGCTTAGGGGGTGGACTATCTGCATTCTACGAGCAGTACTTC
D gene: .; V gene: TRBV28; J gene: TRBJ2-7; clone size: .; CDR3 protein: CASSLLAGAYEQYF; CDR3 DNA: TGTGCCAGCAGTTTATTGGCAGGGGCCTACGAGCAGTACTTC
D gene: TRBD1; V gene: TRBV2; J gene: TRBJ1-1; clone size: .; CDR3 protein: CASSGTGEAFF; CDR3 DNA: TGTGCCAGTTCCGGGACAGGGGAAGCTTTCTTT
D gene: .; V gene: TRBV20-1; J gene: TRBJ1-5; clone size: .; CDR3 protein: CSASPPGHYQPQHF; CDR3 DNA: TGCAGTGCTAGTCCCCCGGGACACTATCAGCCCCAGCATTTT
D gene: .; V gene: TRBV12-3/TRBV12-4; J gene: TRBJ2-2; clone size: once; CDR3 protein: CASRRTGTGELFF; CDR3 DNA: TGTGCCAGCAGACGAACGGGCACCGGGGAGCTGTTTTTT
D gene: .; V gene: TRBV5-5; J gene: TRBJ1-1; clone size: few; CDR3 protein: CASSFSTVMNTEAFF; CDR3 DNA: TGTGCCAGCAGCTTTTCGACAGTAATGAACACTGAAGCTTTCTTT
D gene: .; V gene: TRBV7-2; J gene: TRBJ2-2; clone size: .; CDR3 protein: CASSPTQGGNTGELFF; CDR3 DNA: TGTGCCAGCAGCCCCACCCAGGGGGGTAACACCGGGGAGCTGTTTTTT
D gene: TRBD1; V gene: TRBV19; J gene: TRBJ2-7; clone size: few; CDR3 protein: CASSRGMTGRYNEQYF; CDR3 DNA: TGTGCCAGTAGTAGGGGCATGACAGGGAGATACAACGAGCAGTACTTC
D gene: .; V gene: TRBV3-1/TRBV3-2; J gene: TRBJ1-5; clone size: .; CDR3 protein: CASSLGVYSNQPQHF; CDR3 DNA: TGTGCCAGCAGCTTGGGAGTTTATAGCAATCAGCCCCAGCATTTT
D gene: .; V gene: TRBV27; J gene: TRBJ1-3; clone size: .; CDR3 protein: CASSLRQGPRGGNTIYF; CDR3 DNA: TGTGCCAGCAGTTTACGTCAGGGTCCCAGGGGTGGAAACACCATATATTTT
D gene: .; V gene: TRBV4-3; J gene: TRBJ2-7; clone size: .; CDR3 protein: CASSQVIAGAGEQYF; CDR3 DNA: TGCGCCAGCAGCCAAGTAATCGCGGGGGCCGGAGAGCAGTACTTC
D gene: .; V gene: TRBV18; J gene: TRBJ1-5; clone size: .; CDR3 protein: CASSPNEAKQPQHF; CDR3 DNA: TGTGCCAGCTCACCAAATGAGGCAAAACAGCCCCAGCATTTT
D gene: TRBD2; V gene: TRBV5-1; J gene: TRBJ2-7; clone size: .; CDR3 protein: CASSLDLLAGGRSYEQYF; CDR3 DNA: TGCGCCAGCAGCTTGGATTTATTAGCGGGGGGCAGGTCCTACGAGCAGTACTTC
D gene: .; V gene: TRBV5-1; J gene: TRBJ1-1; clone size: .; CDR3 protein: CASSLDRMNTEAFF; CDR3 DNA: TGCGCCAGCAGTCTTGACAGGATGAACACTGAAGCTTTCTTT
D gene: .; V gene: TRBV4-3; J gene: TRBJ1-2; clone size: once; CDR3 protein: CASSHAPGTPMGNYGYTF; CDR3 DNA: TGCGCCAGCAGCCACGCCCCGGGGACACCCATGGGTAACTATGGCTACACCTTC
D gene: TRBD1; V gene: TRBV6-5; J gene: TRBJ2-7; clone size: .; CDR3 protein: CASSYQDREYEQYF; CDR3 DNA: TGTGCCAGCAGTTACCAGGACAGGGAATACGAGCAGTACTTC
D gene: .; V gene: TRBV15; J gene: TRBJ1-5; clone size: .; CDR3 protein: CATSVRDTNNQPQHF; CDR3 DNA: TGTGCCACCAGCGTCCGGGACACGAACAATCAGCCCCAGCATTTT
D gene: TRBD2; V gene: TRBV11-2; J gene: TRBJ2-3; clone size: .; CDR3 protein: CASSPGPSGLDTQYF; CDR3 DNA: TGTGCCAGCAGCCCTGGGCCTAGCGGGTTGGATACGCAGTATTTT
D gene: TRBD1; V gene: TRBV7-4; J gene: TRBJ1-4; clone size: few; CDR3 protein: CASSPTGSTNEKLFF; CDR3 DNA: TGTGCCAGCAGCCCGACAGGGAGTACTAATGAAAAACTGTTTTTT
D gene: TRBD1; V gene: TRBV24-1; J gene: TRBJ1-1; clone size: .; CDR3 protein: CATADRGSEAFF; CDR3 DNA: TGTGCCACCGCTGACAGGGGATCTGAAGCTTTCTTT
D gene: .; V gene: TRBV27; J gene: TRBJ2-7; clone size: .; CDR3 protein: CASSFHRAPSSYEQYF; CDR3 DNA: TGTGCCAGCAGTTTTCACAGGGCGCCGTCTTCCTACGAGCAGTACTTC
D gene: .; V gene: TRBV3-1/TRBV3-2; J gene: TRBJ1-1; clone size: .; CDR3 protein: CASSLGDKQAFF; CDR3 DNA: TGTGCCAGCAGCCTAGGGGACAAGCAAGCTTTCTTT
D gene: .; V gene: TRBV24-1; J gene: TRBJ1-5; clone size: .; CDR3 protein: CATSDRRNMNSNQPQHF; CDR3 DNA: TGTGCCACCAGTGATCGGAGAAACATGAATAGCAATCAGCCCCAGCATTTT
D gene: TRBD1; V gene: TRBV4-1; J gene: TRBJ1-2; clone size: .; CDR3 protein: CASSQVTGGGYTF; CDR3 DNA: TGCGCCAGCAGCCAAGTAACAGGGGGCGGCTACACCTTC
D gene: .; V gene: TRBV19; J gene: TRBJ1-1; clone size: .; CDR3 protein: CASSIVDRSFAFF; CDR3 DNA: TGTGCCAGTAGTATCGTGGACAGAAGTTTTGCTTTCTTT
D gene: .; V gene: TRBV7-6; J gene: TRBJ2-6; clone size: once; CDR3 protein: CASSLRLDSGANVLTF; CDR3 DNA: TGTGCCAGCAGCCTCCGACTGGACTCTGGGGCCAACGTCCTGACTTTC